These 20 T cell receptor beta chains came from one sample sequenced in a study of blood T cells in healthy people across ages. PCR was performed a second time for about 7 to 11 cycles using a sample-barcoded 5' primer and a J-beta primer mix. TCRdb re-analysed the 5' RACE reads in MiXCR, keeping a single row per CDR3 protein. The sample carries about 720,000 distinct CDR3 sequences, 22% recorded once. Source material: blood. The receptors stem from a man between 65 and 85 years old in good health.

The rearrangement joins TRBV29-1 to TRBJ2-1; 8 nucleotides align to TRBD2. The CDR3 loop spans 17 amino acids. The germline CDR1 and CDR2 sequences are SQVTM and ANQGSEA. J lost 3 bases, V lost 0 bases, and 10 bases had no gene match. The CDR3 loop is CSVEDREERGGYNEQFF. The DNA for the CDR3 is TGCAGCGTTGAAGATCGAGAGGAACGGGGGGGCTACAATGAGCAGTTCTTC.

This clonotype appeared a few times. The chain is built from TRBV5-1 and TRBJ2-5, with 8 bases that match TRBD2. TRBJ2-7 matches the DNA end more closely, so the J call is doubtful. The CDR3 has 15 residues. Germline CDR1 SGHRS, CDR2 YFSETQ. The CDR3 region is CASSLGGTRVDEQYF. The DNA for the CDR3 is TGCGCCAGCAGCTTGGGCGGGACTAGAGTTGACGAGCAGTACTTC.

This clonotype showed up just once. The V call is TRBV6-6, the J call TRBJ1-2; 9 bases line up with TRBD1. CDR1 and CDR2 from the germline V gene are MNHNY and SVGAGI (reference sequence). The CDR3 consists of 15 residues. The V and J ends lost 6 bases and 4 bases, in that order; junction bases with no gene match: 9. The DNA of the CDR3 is TGTGCCAGCAGCCCACGGGACAGGGCGTTCTATGGCTACACCTTC. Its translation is CASSPRDRAFYGYTF.

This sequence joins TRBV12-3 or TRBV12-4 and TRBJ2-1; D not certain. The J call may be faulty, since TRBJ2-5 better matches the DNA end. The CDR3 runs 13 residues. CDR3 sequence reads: CASSLGAVETQYF. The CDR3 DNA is TGTGCCAGCAGTTTAGGGGCAGTGGAGACCCAGTACTTC.

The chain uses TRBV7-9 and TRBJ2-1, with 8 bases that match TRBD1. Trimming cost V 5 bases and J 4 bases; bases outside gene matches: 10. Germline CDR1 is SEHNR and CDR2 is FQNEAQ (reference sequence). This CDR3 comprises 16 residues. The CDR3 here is CASSPRSDRAYNEQFF. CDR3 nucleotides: TGTGCCAGCAGCCCTAGGTCGGACAGGGCGTACAATGAGCAGTTCTTC.

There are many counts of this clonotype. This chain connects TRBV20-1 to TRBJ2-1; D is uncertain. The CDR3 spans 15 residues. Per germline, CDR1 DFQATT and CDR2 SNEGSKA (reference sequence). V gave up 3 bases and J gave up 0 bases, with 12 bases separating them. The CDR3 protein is CSARRSLASYNEQFF. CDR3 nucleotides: TGCAGTGCTAGGCGGTCCCTCGCCTCCTACAATGAGCAGTTCTTC.

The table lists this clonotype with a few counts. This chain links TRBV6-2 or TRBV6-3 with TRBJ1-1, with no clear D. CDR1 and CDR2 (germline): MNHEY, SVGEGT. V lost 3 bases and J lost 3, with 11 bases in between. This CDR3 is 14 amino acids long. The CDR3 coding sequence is TGTGCCAGCAGTTATCGGAGAAGGGACACTGAAGCTTTCTTT. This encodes CASSYRRRDTEAFF.

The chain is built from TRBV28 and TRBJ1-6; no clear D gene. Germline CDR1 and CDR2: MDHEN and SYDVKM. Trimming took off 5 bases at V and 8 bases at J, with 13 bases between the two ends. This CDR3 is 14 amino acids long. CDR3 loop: CASSAGMWDSPLHF. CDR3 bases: TGTGCCAGCAGTGCGGGGATGTGGGATTCACCCCTCCACTTT.

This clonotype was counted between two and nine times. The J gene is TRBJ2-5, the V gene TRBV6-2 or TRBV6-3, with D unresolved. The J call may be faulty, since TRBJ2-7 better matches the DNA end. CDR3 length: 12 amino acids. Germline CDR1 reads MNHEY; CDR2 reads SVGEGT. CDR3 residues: CASSYMSYEQYF. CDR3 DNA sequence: TGTGCCAGCAGTTATATGAGCTACGAGCAGTACTTC.

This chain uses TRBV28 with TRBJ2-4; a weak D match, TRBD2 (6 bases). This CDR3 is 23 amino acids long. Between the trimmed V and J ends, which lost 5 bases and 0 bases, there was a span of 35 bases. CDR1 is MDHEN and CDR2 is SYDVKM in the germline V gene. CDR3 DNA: TGTGCCAGCAGTAGTTCTTGGGGTCAGGCGGGACGGACTTTTATACTAGCCAAAAACATTCAGTACTTC. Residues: CASSSSWGQAGRTFILAKNIQYF.

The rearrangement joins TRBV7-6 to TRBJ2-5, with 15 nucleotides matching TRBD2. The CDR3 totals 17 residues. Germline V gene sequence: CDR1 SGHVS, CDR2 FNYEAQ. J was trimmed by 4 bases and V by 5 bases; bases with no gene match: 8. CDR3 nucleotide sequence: TGTGCCAGCAGCCTATGGACTAGCGGGGGGGCTTTAGAGACCCAGTACTTC. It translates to CASSLWTSGGALETQYF. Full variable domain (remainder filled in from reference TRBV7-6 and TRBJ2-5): GAGVSQSPRYKVTKRGQDVALRCDPISGHVSLYWYRQALGQGPEFLTYFNYEAQQDKSGLPNDRFSAERPEGSISTLTIQRTEQRDSAMYRCASSLWTSGGALETQYFGPGTRLLVL.

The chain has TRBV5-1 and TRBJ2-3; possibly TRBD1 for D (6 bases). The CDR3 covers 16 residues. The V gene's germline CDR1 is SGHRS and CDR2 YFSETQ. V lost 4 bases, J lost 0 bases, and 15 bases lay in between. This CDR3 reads CASSQQGTPSTDTQYF. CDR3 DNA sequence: TGCGCCAGCAGCCAGCAGGGGACCCCTAGCACAGATACGCAGTATTTT.

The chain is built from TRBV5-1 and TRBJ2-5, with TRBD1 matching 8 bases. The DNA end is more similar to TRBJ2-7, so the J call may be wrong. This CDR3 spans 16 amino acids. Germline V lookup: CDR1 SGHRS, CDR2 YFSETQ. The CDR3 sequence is CASSPQGASGLYEQYV. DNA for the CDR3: TGCGCCAGCAGTCCTCAGGGGGCGAGTGGTCTCTACGAGCAGTACGTC.

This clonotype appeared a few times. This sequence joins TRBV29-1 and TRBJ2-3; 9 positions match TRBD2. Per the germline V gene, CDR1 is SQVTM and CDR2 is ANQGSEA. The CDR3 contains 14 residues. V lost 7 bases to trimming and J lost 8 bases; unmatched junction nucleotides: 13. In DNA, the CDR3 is TGCAGCGGACAGCCTAGCGGGACTTTGGGTACGCAGTATTTT. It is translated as CSGQPSGTLGTQYF.

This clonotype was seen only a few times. DNA of the CDR3: TGTGCCACCAGCAGCGTTGGGACTAGCGCAGATACGCAGTATTTT. Amino acid sequence: CATSSVGTSADTQYF. This chain uses TRBV15 with TRBJ2-3; TRBD2 aligns across 10 bases. CDR1 LNHNV and CDR2 YYDKDF come from the germline V gene (reference sequence). After removal of 3 bases from V and 4 bases from J, the junction contained 4 bases not matched to a gene. The CDR3 loop spans 15 amino acids.

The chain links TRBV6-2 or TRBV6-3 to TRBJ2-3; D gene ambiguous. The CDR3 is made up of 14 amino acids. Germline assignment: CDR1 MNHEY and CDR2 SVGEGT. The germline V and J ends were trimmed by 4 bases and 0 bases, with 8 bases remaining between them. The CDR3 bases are TGTGCCAGCAGTTCTACCCGCAGCACAGATACGCAGTATTTT. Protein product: CASSSTRSTDTQYF.

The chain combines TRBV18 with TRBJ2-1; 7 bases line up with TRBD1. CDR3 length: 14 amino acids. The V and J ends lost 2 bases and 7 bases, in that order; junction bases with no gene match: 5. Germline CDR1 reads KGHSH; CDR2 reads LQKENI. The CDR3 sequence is CASSPGTVFNEQFF. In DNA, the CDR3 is TGTGCCAGCTCACCAGGGACAGTTTTTAATGAGCAGTTCTTC.

The CDR3 region is CASDRDRRETQYF. DNA for the CDR3: TGTGCCAGCGATCGGGACAGGAGAGAGACCCAGTACTTC. This chain joins TRBV2 and TRBJ2-5, with 8 bases aligning to TRBD1. Trimming took 8 bases from V and 4 from J; bases not matched to a gene: 6. The CDR3 extends over 13 amino acids. Germline V CDR1 and CDR2: SNHLY, FYNNEI.

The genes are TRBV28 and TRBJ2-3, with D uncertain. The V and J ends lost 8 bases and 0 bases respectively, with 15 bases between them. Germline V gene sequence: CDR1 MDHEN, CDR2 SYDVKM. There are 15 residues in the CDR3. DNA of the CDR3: TGTGCCAGCTCGTGGACGGACCATAGCACAGATACGCAGTATTTT. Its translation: CASSWTDHSTDTQYF.

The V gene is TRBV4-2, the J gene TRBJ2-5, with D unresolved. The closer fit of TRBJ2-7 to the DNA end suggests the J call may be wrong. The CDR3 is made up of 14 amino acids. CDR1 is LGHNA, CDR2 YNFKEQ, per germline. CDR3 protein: CASSQPPDGYEQYF. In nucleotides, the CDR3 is TGTGCCAGCAGCCAACCTCCCGACGGCTACGAGCAGTACTTC.